The T cell receptor (beta chain) under discussion was sequenced for a study of T cell responses to AZD1222 COVID-19 vaccine (dated by TCRdb to about 2021). Context from the whole study: Because spike-specific TCR depth and breadth did not differ between the two schedules, AZD1222 recipients who got a second dose at roughly 4 weeks were pooled with those who got a second dose at roughly 12 weeks. TCR sequencing was performed for roughly 250 trial participants, of whom 200 to 210 were given two doses of AZD1222 and some 26 were given two doses of MenACWY control vaccine. Trial participants were enrolled by age into subgroups of 18-55, 56-69 and 70-plus years, and around 150, 28 and 57 TCR-sequenced participants, respectively, were included in these subgroups. Broad study findings and their caveats: Only five to seven AZD1222 recipients were SARS-CoV-2 seropositive at baseline, limiting conclusions about previously exposed vaccinees. Reportedly, close to half of the unique spike-specific TCRs recognized epitopes lying outside the regions that are mutated in the B.1.351 and B.1.1.7 variants. A significant rise in spike-specific TCR breadth and depth was observed after two AZD1222 doses relative to day 0 and relative to MenACWY recipients. Because no day 14 peak-response samples were available, repertoires were characterized only after the peak T cell response. Participants were mostly white British, with more females than males. The authors suggested clonal diversity may have been underestimated. The vaccine-associated CD4 TCRs covered the entire spike protein, and the dominant responses fell in regions 160-218 and 743-854. In the small 56-69-year group, the increase in depth fell short of significance, most likely because of low power.

The CDR3 regions of human TCRbeta chains were subjected to immunosequencing. The authors processed their data as follows. TCRs in the repertoires were matched against a reference library of SARS-CoV-2-specific TCRs that had been generated with the MIRA antigen-specificity platform. Breadth meant the fraction of unique TCRs that were SARS-CoV-2-associated, whereas depth meant the fraction of total T cells that were SARS-CoV-2-associated. Each spike-specific TCR was assigned to its reactive spike region and to a CD4 or CD8 class using the MIRA data. Log10-transformed breadth and depth values were compared by one-way ANOVA with Sidak's multiple comparisons tests. The immuneACCESS repertoire file appears here via TCRdb, limited to in-frame rearrangements. These files lack a portion of the clones; in checked studies, under half of the deficit traces to unresolved V genes, and the cause of the others is not known. V, J and clone size are those of that table, while D and trimming were read from the DNA. The sample has around 77,000 clones on record, around 86% of them singletons. The ten most abundant clones make up 24% of the sample.

Comment on this clone: Its antigen is not yet known. Per-base qualities were not stored, and no clone one base away is much larger.

The sample's time point, from its label and the paper: baseline before first vaccination. Vaccinee samples were obtained from the UK trials COV001 and COV002, which included a single-blind randomized controlled phase 2/3 trial of AZD1222 (ChAdOx1 nCoV-19) in healthy adults. For TCRbeta chain sequencing, PBMC samples from trial participants were taken at day 0 and at day 28 after the second dose. Taken from cysteine to phenylalanine, the CDR3 has 16 residues. Only CDR3 DNA remains: 48 bases, in frame from the first base. The germline V gene (reference sequence) gives CDR1 as MNHEY and CDR2 as SMNVEV. At the junction V is shortened by 4 bases and J by 4 bases, with 20 bases in between.

The receptor's source is an adult in good health. Recombination linked TRBV27 to TRBJ2-7; a tentative D match to TRBD1 spans 7 bases. The sequenced sample was peripheral blood, obtained on day 0 of AZD1222 vaccination. The CDR3 has the sequence CASSSHGTAGTYEQYF. DNA sequence: TGTGCCAGCAGTTCCCACGGGACAGCTGGGACTTACGAGCAGTACTTC.